This passage covers 13 T cell receptor beta chains from one sample sequenced in a study of shared clonotypes between healthy human individuals. Here immunoSEQ multiplex PCR was the method, and the copy in TCRdb shows in-frame clones only, minus some. This table has 2 million to 2.5 million clones, 93% appearing once. The sequencing sample was made of naive CD4+ T cells from PBMCs. The subset: CD45RA+ positively selected. These receptors were collected from a man aged 18 to 30 in good health. Some clones in this sample may be carry-over from other donors' samples.

The chain carries TRBV7-2 and TRBJ2-3, with TRBD1 as a possible D gene (6 bases). The CDR3 length is 14 residues. The germline CDR1 and CDR2 sequences are SGHTA and FQGNSA. V was trimmed by 0 bases and J by 6 bases, leaving 10 bases between them. CDR3 in DNA: TGTGCCAGCAGCTTAGCACAGGGTTTCGATACGCAGTATTTT. The encoded protein is CASSLAQGFDTQYF.

The chain links TRBV28 to TRBJ1-5; TRBD1 matches at 7 bases. CDR1 and CDR2 from the germline V gene are MDHEN and SYDVKM. CDR3 length equals 16 residues. The V and J ends lost 8 bases and 3 bases, in that order; junction bases with no gene match: 13. The DNA for the CDR3 is TGTGCCAGCTCTCTCATCCGGGGACAGATCAATCAGCCCCAGCATTTT. Its protein is CASSLIRGQINQPQHF.

The V gene is TRBV6-1, the J gene TRBJ1-2, with D possibly being TRBD1 (6 bases). This CDR3 spans 14 amino acids. The germline V and J ends were trimmed by 2 bases and 4 bases, with 11 bases remaining between them. Per germline, CDR1 MNHNS and CDR2 SASEGT. For the CDR3, the DNA is TGTGCCAGCAGTGAATTGGGGGGCTCCTATGGCTACACCTTC. Its protein product is CASSELGGSYGYTF.

The chain links TRBV2 to TRBJ2-2; no definite D call. V was trimmed by 4 bases and J by 6 bases, leaving 21 bases between them. This CDR3 is built from 17 residues. Germline lookup yields CDR1 SNHLY and CDR2 FYNNEI. This CDR3 is CASSVAGRRLPPGELFF. The CDR3, as DNA: TGTGCCAGCAGTGTGGCCGGAAGACGATTACCACCCGGGGAGCTGTTTTTT.

This clone appeared a single time. The CDR3 nucleotides are TGCGCCAGCAGCTTCAGGACAGGGCCCACTGAAGCTTTCTTT. Translation gives CASSFRTGPTEAFF. The chain has TRBV5-1 and TRBJ1-1; TRBD1 aligns across 8 bases. From germline, CDR1 is SGHRS and CDR2 YFSETQ. This CDR3 region has 14 residues. V trimming: 2 bases; J trimming: 4 bases; junction bases outside the gene matches: 4.

Only one count was recorded for this clone. This sequence joins TRBV2 and TRBJ1-3; D not resolved. Germline CDR1 reads SNHLY; CDR2 reads FYNNEI. V lost 8 bases and J 0 bases, leaving 17 bases between the germline ends. The CDR3 runs to 16 residues. This CDR3 is CASSSFRLVSGNTIYF. CDR3 DNA sequence: TGTGCCAGCTCTAGTTTTAGACTGGTCTCTGGAAACACCATATATTTT.

The chain employs TRBV5-1 and TRBJ2-1; TRBD2 agrees at 11 bases. This CDR3 region has 14 residues. Germline CDR1 reads SGHRS; CDR2 reads YFSETQ. Trimming cost V 6 bases and J 4 bases; bases outside gene matches: 3. CDR3 region: CASMGLAEYNEQFF. In DNA, the CDR3 is TGCGCCAGCATGGGACTAGCGGAGTACAATGAGCAGTTCTTC.

V gene TRBV28 combines with J gene TRBJ2-7; weak D call: TRBD2 (6 bases). The V end lost 5 bases, the J end lost 5 bases, and 16 bases lay between the germline ends. From germline, CDR1 is MDHEN and CDR2 SYDVKM. There are 14 residues in the CDR3. CDR3 sequence (DNA): TGTGCCAGCAGTGCCCTAGCGTTGAGTAACGAGCAGTACTTC. Its translation is CASSALALSNEQYF.

The gene calls are TRBV6-1 and TRBJ1-1; D is unresolved. The ends were cut back, 6 bases at V and 1 base at J, with 12 bases in the middle. CDR3 length: 14 amino acids. The germline gives CDR1 MNHNS, CDR2 SASEGT. CDR3 sequence reads: CASSLTWANTEAFF. CDR3 nucleotides: TGTGCCAGCAGCTTAACATGGGCGAACACTGAAGCTTTCTTT.

This clone has just a few counts. The chain combines TRBV7-3 with TRBJ1-1, with TRBD1 matching 8 bases. V lost 5 bases and J lost 11; bases outside the gene matches: 7. This CDR3 is 12 amino acids long. Per the germline V gene, CDR1 is SGHTA and CDR2 is FQGTGA. The CDR3: CASSPRTGLAFF. CDR3 in DNA: TGTGCCAGCAGCCCAAGGACAGGGCTGGCTTTCTTT.

The chain has TRBV2 and TRBJ2-5, with D possibly TRBD2 on 6 matching bases. The V and J ends lost 5 bases and 5 bases respectively, with 21 bases between them. CDR1 is SNHLY and CDR2 is FYNNEI in the germline V gene. The CDR3 is made up of 16 amino acids. The DNA of the CDR3 is TGTGCCAGCAGTTCCGAGTCTGGGGAGGCAGGGGAGACCCAGTACTTC. It codes for CASSSESGEAGETQYF.

The gene calls are TRBV4-1 and TRBJ2-1; a weak D match, TRBD1 (6 bases). Germline V lookup: CDR1 MGHRA, CDR2 YSYEKL. The CDR3 extends over 16 amino acids. V was shortened by 2 bases and J by 1 base, with 12 bases between the two germline ends. The CDR3 protein is CASSQNPGTSYNEQFF. CDR3 coding DNA: TGCGCCAGCAGCCAAAACCCAGGGACATCCTACAATGAGCAGTTCTTC.

For the CDR3, the DNA is TGTGCCTGGAGTACCCCCGGGATAGCCAAAAACATTCAGTACTTC. It encodes CAWSTPGIAKNIQYF. The chain joins TRBV30 to TRBJ2-4; TRBD2 might be the D (5 bases). The CDR3 consists of 15 residues. The germline CDR1 and CDR2 sequences are GTSNPN and SVGIG (reference sequence). The V gene lost 2 bases and the J gene lost 0 bases, with 11 bases spanning the gap.